Listed here are 8 T cell receptor beta chains from one sample, sequenced in a study of Graves' ophthalmopathy and Graves' hyperthyroidism. The authors amplified TCR beta CDR3 regions from RNA transcripts. The first round was an RT-PCR with HTBI primers, and the second round was a multiplex PCR. MiXCR, run by TCRdb on the multiplex PCR reads, gives a single entry per CDR3 protein. The sample holds hundreds of thousands of distinct CDR3 sequences, over 20% seen once. Sequencing input: peripheral blood. Receptors were obtained from a woman aged 18-29 years with stable Graves' hyperthyroidism.

In this sample, this clonotype turned up many times. Written as DNA, the CDR3 is TGTGCCATCAAGACTAGCGAGCAAGAGACCCAGTACTTC. Encoded protein: CAIKTSEQETQYF. V usage is TRBV10-3 and J usage is TRBJ2-5, with TRBD2 identical over 8 bases. The V gene's germline CDR1 is ENHRY and CDR2 SYGVKD. This CDR3 comprises 13 residues. Losses at the gene ends were 7 bases for V and 2 bases for J; bases not matched to a gene: 3.

This clonotype was detected many times. The rearrangement links TRBV15 to TRBJ2-7; 7 positions agree with TRBD1. The CDR3 is 14 residues long. V gave up 5 bases and J gave up 3 bases; unmatched junction bases: 7. CDR1 is LNHNV, CDR2 YYDKDF, per germline (reference sequence). This CDR3 is CATSPRQGYYEQYF. In nucleotides, the CDR3 is TGTGCCACCAGCCCTCGACAGGGCTACTACGAGCAGTACTTC.

V gene TRBV15 combines with J gene TRBJ1-2; maybe TRBD1 (5 bases). The length of the CDR3 is 16 residues. Germline V lookup: CDR1 LNHNV, CDR2 YYDKDF (reference sequence). The V gene lost 0 bases and the J gene lost 4 bases, with 15 bases spanning the gap. The chain's CDR3 is CATSRDFGTNGYGYTF. The CDR3, as DNA: TGTGCCACCAGCAGAGATTTTGGGACTAATGGCTATGGCTACACCTTC.

This chain's CDR3 is CASSFRPTGNTEAFF. In DNA, the CDR3 is TGTGCCAGCAGTTTTCGACCGACCGGTAACACTGAAGCTTTCTTT. The chain carries TRBV12-3 or TRBV12-4 and TRBJ1-1; D remains unclear. V was trimmed by 3 bases and J by 2 bases, leaving 13 bases between them. The CDR3 loop spans 15 amino acids.

At least ten counts were recorded for this clonotype. This chain links TRBV20-1 with TRBJ1-2, with D perhaps TRBD1 (6 bases). The CDR3 sequence is 13 residues long. Trimming shortened V by 6 bases and J by 2 bases, and 13 bases separated the two germline ends. The germline gives CDR1 DFQATT, CDR2 SNEGSKA (reference sequence). CDR3 sequence: CSAPGQLNYGYTF. The CDR3 nucleotides are TGCAGTGCGCCAGGACAGCTGAACTATGGCTACACCTTC.

The table lists this clonotype with many counts. J is TRBJ1-1 and V is TRBV28; D is unclear. Trimming left V 10 bases short and J 0 bases short, with 12 bases between. This CDR3 has 13 residues. The V gene's germline CDR1 is MDHEN and CDR2 SYDVKM. In DNA, the CDR3 is TGTGCCACCAGGACGGCTATGAACACTGAAGCTTTCTTT. Translating it yields CATRTAMNTEAFF.

This chain links TRBV6-1 with TRBJ2-7, with 8 nucleotides matching TRBD2. The CDR3 is made up of 16 amino acids. Germline V gene data show CDR1 as MNHNS and CDR2 as SASEGT. V dropped 8 bases and J dropped 0; count of bases not matched to a gene: 12. Written as DNA, the CDR3 is TGTGCCAGCGACCAAGCGGGGGATACCTTCTCCTACGAGCAGTACTTC. It encodes CASDQAGDTFSYEQYF.

This clonotype was picked up a small number of times. V gene TRBV6-1 combines with J gene TRBJ2-5, with D hard to call. The V and J ends lost 3 bases and 2 bases respectively, with 7 bases between them. Germline V gene data show CDR1 as MNHNS and CDR2 as SASEGT. The CDR3 contains 13 residues. The CDR3 coding sequence is TGTGCCAGCAGTGAGCAAGAACAAGAGACCCAGTACTTC. It specifies CASSEQEQETQYF.